The clone carrying this T cell receptor beta chain has just a few counts. The entry originates in a study of control samples from healthy donors and cancer patients. The CDR3 runs to 11 residues. Per the germline V gene, CDR1 is DFQATT and CDR2 is SNEGSKA (reference sequence). Trimming stripped 2 bases from V and 6 bases from J, with 7 bases between. TCRdb's table, derived via immunoSEQ multiplex PCR, lists solely in-frame clones and lacks some. Found here are some 150,000 clones, roughly 89% of them singletons; the top ten hold 6% to 9%. Sequences were obtained from blood. J is TRBJ1-2 and V is TRBV20-1; the D gene is possibly TRBD1 (5 bases). This sequence was found in a man younger than 35 in good health. For the CDR3, the DNA is TGCAGTGCTAGACAGGGAGATGGCTACACCTTC. Residues: CSARQGDGYTF.